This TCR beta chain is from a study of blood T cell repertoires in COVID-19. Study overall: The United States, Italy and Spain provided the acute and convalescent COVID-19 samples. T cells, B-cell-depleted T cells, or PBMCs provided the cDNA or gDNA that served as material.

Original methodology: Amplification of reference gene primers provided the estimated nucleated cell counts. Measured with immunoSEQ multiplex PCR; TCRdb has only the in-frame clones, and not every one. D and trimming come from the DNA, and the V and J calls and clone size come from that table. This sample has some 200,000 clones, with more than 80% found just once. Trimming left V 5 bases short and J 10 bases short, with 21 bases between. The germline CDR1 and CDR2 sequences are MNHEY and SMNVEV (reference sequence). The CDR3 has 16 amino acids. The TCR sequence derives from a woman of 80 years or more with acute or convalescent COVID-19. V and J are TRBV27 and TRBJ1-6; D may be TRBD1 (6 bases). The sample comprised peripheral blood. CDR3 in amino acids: CASSAPGDRVWSPLHF. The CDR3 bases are TGTGCCAGCAGTGCCCCAGGGGATAGAGTCTGGTCACCCCTCCACTTT.